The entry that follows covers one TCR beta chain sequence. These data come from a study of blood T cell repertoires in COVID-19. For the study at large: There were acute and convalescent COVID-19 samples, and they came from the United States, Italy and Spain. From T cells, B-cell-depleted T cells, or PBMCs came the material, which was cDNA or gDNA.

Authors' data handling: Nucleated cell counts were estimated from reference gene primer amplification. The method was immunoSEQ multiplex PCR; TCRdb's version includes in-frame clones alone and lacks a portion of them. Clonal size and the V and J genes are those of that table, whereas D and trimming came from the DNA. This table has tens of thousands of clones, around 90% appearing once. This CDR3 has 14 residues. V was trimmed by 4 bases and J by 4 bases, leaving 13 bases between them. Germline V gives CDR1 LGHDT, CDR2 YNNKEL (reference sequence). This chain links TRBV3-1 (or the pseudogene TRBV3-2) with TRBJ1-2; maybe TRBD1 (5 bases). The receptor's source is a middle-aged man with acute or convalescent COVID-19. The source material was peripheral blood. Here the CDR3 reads CASSRRGTAYGYTF. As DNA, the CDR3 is TGTGCCAGCAGCCGTAGGGGTACCGCCTATGGCTACACCTTC.